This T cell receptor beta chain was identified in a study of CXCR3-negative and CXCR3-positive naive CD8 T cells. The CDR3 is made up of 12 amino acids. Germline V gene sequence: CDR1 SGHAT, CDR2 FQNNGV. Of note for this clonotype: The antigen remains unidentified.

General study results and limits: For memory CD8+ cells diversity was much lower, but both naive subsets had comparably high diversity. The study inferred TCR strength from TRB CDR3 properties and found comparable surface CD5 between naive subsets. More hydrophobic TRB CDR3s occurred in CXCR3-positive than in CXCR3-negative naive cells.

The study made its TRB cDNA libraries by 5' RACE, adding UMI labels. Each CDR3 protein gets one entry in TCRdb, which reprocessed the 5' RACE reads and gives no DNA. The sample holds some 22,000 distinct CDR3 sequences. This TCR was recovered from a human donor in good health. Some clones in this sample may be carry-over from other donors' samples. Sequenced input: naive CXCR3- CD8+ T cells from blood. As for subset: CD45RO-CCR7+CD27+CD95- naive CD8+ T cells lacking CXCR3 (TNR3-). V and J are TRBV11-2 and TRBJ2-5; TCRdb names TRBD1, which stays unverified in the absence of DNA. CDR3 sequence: CASSWSAETQYF.